This T cell receptor (beta chain) was obtained from a study of OX40 agonist ivuxolimab in advanced cancers. Whole-study context: Intravenous ivuxolimab was administered to patients every 2 weeks at 0.01 to 10 mg/kg.

The CDR3 extends over 14 amino acids. V lost 4 bases, J lost 0 bases, and 9 bases lay in between. CDR1 is MNHEY, CDR2 SMNVEV, per germline (reference sequence). Blood draws occurred at baseline, cycle 4 day 1, and cycle 7 day 1. Method: immunoSEQ multiplex PCR; TCRdb's copy keeps in-frame clones and lacks some. The table includes more than 25,000 clones, approximately 86% detected once. Sequenced material: CD4+ or CD8+ T cells sorted from blood, taken in a trial of the OX40 agonist ivuxolimab. The chain is built from TRBV27 and TRBJ1-1, with TRBD1 as a possible D gene (5 bases). The clonotype was recovered from an adult with an advanced solid tumor such as melanoma, head and neck, liver or kidney cancer. CDR3 DNA: TGTGCCAGCAGTTACAGGCCAATGAACACTGAAGCTTTCTTT. Protein: CASSYRPMNTEAFF.